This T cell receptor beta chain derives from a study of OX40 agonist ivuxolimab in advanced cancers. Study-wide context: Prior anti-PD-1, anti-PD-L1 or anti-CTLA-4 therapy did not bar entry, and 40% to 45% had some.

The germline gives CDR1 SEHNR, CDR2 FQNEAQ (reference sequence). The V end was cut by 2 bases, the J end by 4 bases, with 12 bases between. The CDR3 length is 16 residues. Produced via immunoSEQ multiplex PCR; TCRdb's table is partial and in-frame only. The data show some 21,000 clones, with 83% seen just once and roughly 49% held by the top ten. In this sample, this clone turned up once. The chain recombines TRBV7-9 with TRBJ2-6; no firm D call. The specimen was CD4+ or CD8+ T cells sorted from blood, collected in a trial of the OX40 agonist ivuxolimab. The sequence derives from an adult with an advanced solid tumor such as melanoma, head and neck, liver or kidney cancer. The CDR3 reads CASSLTQASGANVLTF. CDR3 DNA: TGTGCCAGCAGCTTAACGCAGGCGTCGGGGGCCAACGTCCTGACTTTC.